A single sample is the source of the 15 T cell receptor beta chains below, sequenced in a study of a mutant IDH1 vaccine in newly diagnosed glioma. Profiled with immunoSEQ multiplex PCR; TCRdb holds only in-frame clones, not every one. This table holds approximately 57,000 clones, around 80% found once. The antigens for these receptors are not known. As to time point: week 23, last vaccination. Every single dose of the vaccine, 300 ug of mutant IDH1 20-mer peptide, came with topical imiquimod. The source material was PBMCs, sampled from a glioma patient whose treatment included an IDH1 peptide vaccine. These receptors all come from a woman aged 40 to 50 with glioma. Some clones in this sample may be carry-over from other donors' samples.

The chain joins TRBV9 to TRBJ2-7; D not certain. CDR3 length: 11 residues. The germline CDR1 and CDR2 sequences are SGDLS and YYNGEE. V was trimmed by 4 bases and J by 0 bases, leaving 2 bases between them. The CDR3 nucleotides are TGTGCCAGCAGCAACTCCTACGAGCAGTACTTC. The encoded protein is CASSNSYEQYF.

The chain is built from TRBV15 and TRBJ1-4; the D is unclear. The CDR3 extends over 15 amino acids. Germline V gene sequence: CDR1 LNHNV, CDR2 YYDKDF (reference sequence). Between the trimmed V and J ends, which lost 5 bases and 8 bases, there was a span of 18 bases. This CDR3 reads CATSLSNGVDEKLFF. CDR3 coding DNA: TGTGCCACCAGCCTCTCTAACGGAGTTGACGAAAAACTGTTTTTT.

The chain couples TRBV5-4 to TRBJ1-2, with 7 positions matching TRBD1. Germline loops: CDR1 SGHNT, CDR2 YYREEE (reference sequence). V was pared by 2 bases and J by 1 base, with 5 bases of the junction left unmatched. CDR3 size: 15 residues. Here the CDR3 DNA reads TGTGCCAGCAGCTTTAGCCAGGGGGTTAACTATGGCTACACCTTC. Translated: CASSFSQGVNYGYTF.

Notes on this clone: Because it lacks the conserved phenylalanine or tryptophan at the end, this CDR3 is likely a read error. The DNA is left out, because the CDR3 cannot be placed on it with certainty; the CDR3 is given as TCRdb lists it. The V call is TRBV7-4, the J call TRBJ1-2; TRBD1 is the table's D call, not checked against the DNA. Germline V lookup: CDR1 SGHVT, CDR2 SQSDAQ. The length of the CDR3 is 9 amino acids, counting both ends. The CDR3 here is CASSLTGAR.

The V and J genes are TRBV13 and TRBJ1-6; maybe TRBD1 (6 bases). This CDR3 has 14 amino acids. CDR1 is PRHDT and CDR2 is FYEKMQ in the germline V gene (reference sequence). V was clipped by 5 bases and J by 7 bases, with 12 bases between them. The CDR3 loop is CASSAGTPNSPLHF. The CDR3 DNA sequence: TGTGCCAGCAGCGCCGGGACACCCAATTCACCCCTCCACTTT.

This clone was seen only a few times. V gene TRBV29-1 combines with J gene TRBJ1-4; D is unclear. The CDR3 is 11 amino acids. Germline V gene lookup returns CDR1 SQVTM and CDR2 ANQGSEA. The V end lost 6 bases, the J end lost 5 bases, and 7 bases lay between the germline ends. CDR3 nucleotides: TGCAGCGTACGACACAATGAAAAACTGTTTTTT. Its protein is CSVRHNEKLFF.

This chain uses TRBV29-1 with TRBJ1-5; 9 nucleotides agree with TRBD1. Germline CDR1 reads SQVTM; CDR2 reads ANQGSEA. Germline trimming cut 7 bases from V and 1 base from J; bases unmatched to any gene: 8. The CDR3 totals 15 residues. The CDR3 nucleotides are TGCAGCGAGGCAGACAGGGGGTGGAGCAATCAGCCCCAGCATTTT. Residues: CSEADRGWSNQPQHF.

This clone was recorded a few times. The J gene is TRBJ1-1, the V gene TRBV2, with D hard to call. This CDR3 is built from 10 residues. In germline, CDR1 is SNHLY, CDR2 FYNNEI. V dropped 8 bases and J dropped 3 bases, with 4 bases sitting between them. The CDR3 DNA reads as TGTGCCAGCCGGTACACTGAAGCTTTCTTT. It codes for CASRYTEAFF.

This clone was seen a handful of times. The V and J genes are TRBV25-1 and TRBJ1-2; perhaps TRBD1 as D (6 bases). V lost 4 bases and J 1 base, leaving 10 bases between the germline ends. Looked up from germline, CDR1 is MGHDK and CDR2 is SYGVNS. There are 14 residues in the CDR3. The CDR3: CASSGRGLNYGYTF. Here the CDR3 DNA reads TGTGCCAGCAGTGGCAGGGGACTTAACTATGGCTACACCTTC.

The rearrangement joins TRBV5-6 to TRBJ2-5; D perhaps matches TRBD1 (6 bases). The length of the CDR3 is 13 residues. CDR1 is SGHDT, CDR2 YYEEEE, per germline. Trimming took 3 bases from V and 5 from J, leaving 11 bases between them. The CDR3: CASSSRGWETQYF. The DNA for the CDR3 is TGTGCCAGCAGCTCCAGGGGATGGGAGACCCAGTACTTC.

This clone turned up a few times. The chain uses TRBV30 and TRBJ1-1; no clear D gene. V lost 5 bases and J lost 4, with 8 bases in between. The CDR3 spans 11 residues. CDR1 and CDR2 (germline): GTSNPN, SVGIG (reference sequence). The chain's CDR3 is CAWAPVTEAFF. CDR3 coding DNA: TGTGCCTGGGCTCCGGTCACTGAAGCTTTCTTT.

V gene TRBV4-1 combines with J gene TRBJ2-6, with 9 bases that match TRBD1. The CDR3 totals 17 residues. CDR1 is MGHRA and CDR2 is YSYEKL in the germline V gene. Trimming cost V 6 bases and J 1 base; bases outside gene matches: 7. The CDR3 DNA sequence: TGCGCCAGCAGTTTCGGACAGGGGATTTCTGGGGCCAACGTCCTGACTTTC. Translated, it gives CASSFGQGISGANVLTF.

The chain is built from TRBV7-2 and TRBJ2-5, with a tentative D call TRBD2 (7 bases). Germline CDR1 reads SGHTA; CDR2 reads FQGNSA. The CDR3 has 14 amino acids. Between the trimmed V and J ends, which lost 7 bases and 4 bases, there was a span of 16 bases. CDR3 in DNA: TGTGCCAGCATCCGCTCCCGGGGGGCAGAGACCCAGTACTTC. As protein: CASIRSRGAETQYF.

The V call is TRBV5-6, the J call TRBJ2-1; 10 nucleotides align to TRBD2. CDR3 length: 15 amino acids. The ends lost 6 bases at V and 12 bases at J; junction bases unmatched: 15. Per germline, CDR1 SGHDT and CDR2 YYEEEE. The chain's CDR3 is CASIKLAGWLERQFF. CDR3 coding DNA: TGTGCCAGCATCAAACTAGCGGGGTGGTTAGAAAGGCAGTTCTTC. Full variable domain (missing parts from reference TRBV5-6 and TRBJ2-1): DAGVTQSPTHLIKTRGQQVTLRCSPKSGHDTVSWYQQALGQGPQFIFQYYEEEERQRGNFPDRFSGHQFPNYSSELNVNALLLGDSALYLCASIKLAGWLERQFFGPGTRLTVL.

The chain carries TRBV7-6 and TRBJ2-2; D tentatively reads TRBD1 or TRBD2 (6 bases each). Germline V lookup: CDR1 SGHVS, CDR2 FNYEAQ. The CDR3 spans 14 residues. Trimming left V 5 bases short and J 8 bases short, with 15 bases between. The CDR3 sequence is CASSLSGEVGELFF. The CDR3 DNA sequence: TGTGCCAGCAGCCTCTCAGGGGAGGTGGGGGAGCTGTTTTTT.